The rows below give T cell receptor beta chains drawn from one sample of a study of long-term antiretroviral therapy in people with HIV. The table came from immunoSEQ multiplex PCR; TCRdb's copy has only in-frame clones and leaves some out. The sample has fewer than 20,000 clones, around 84% seen once. The material was unsorted PBMCs, obtained 0.1 years after starting antiretroviral therapy. These receptors all come from a man aged 18 to 30 with HIV. Each CDR3 is given with its conserved first and last residue. D genes are given only for firm matches. Clone size appears in some rows only: once, few, many, or a class for an expanded clone.

>medium-sized|TRBV7-8|NA|TRBJ2-5
CASSPEQGHWETQYF
TGTGCCAGCAGCCCCGAACAGGGCCATTGGGAGACCCAGTACTTC
>NA|TRBV5-4|NA|TRBJ2-1
CASSFPGRWEDNEQFF
TGTGCCAGCAGCTTCCCCGGCCGTTGGGAAGACAATGAGCAGTTCTTC
>NA|TRBV25-1|TRBD1|TRBJ1-4
CASSDRGGWDEKLFF
TGTGCCAGCAGCGACAGGGGCGGGTGGGATGAAAAACTGTTTTTT
>NA|TRBV30|NA|TRBJ2-1
CAWKGGPRWVF
TGTGCCTGGAAGGGCGGGCCTCGTTGGGTCTTC
>few|TRBV30|NA|TRBJ1-2
CASLPRDGSGYTF
TGTGCCTCACTCCCCAGGGATGGTAGTGGATACACCTTC
>few|TRBV29-1|NA|TRBJ1-2
CSVVEGGNTF
TGCAGCGTTGTGGAGGGGGGGAACACCTTC
>NA|TRBV4-3|NA|TRBJ1-6
CASSQDRNDLTDSPLHF
TGCGCCAGCAGCCAAGATAGGAATGACCTTACCGATTCACCCCTCCACTTT
>NA|TRBV21-1|NA|TRBJ2-5
CASSKCLTGPRLYF
TGTGCCAGCAGCAAATGTCTTACAGGGCCTAGGTTATACTTC
>NA|TRBV9|NA|TRBJ2-1
CASSVGQDNNEQFF
TGTGCCAGCAGCGTAGGGCAGGACAACAATGAGCAGTTCTTC
>NA|TRBV7-9|NA|TRBJ2-1
CASSLGGGNNEQFF
TGTGCCAGCAGCTTAGGAGGGGGGAACAATGAGCAGTTCTTC
>once|TRBV9|NA|TRBJ1-2
CASSSEGGLVYTF
TGTGCCAGCAGCTCTGAAGGAGGTTTGGTCTACACCTTC
>NA|TRBV5-1|NA|TRBJ2-7
CASSQDLLSYEQYF
TGCGCCAGCAGCCAAGACTTACTATCCTACGAGCAGTACTTC
>NA|TRBV2|TRBD2|TRBJ2-5
CASSDGGGVETQYF
TGTGCCAGCAGTGATGGGGGAGGGGTGGAGACCCAGTACTTC
>NA|TRBV7-9|NA|TRBJ2-5
CASSPGAGQYF
TGTGCCAGCAGCCCCGGGGCGGGCCAGTACTTC
>NA|TRBV7-9|NA|TRBJ2-7
CASSPEGGLSYEQYF
TGTGCCAGCAGCCCGGAGGGGGGGCTGTCCTACGAGCAGTACTTC
>NA|TRBV11-2|NA|TRBJ1-1
CASSPSFAGTENTEAFF
TGTGCCAGCAGCCCCTCTTTCGCCGGGACGGAGAACACTGAAGCTTTCTTT
>NA|TRBV6-4|NA|TRBJ2-3
CASSDSPRGTGTQYF
TGTGCCAGCAGTGACTCGCCCCGGGGGACCGGTACGCAGTATTTT
>NA|TRBV27|NA|TRBJ2-7
CASSFGYPYEQYF
TGTGCCAGCAGTTTTGGGTACCCCTACGAGCAGTACTTC
>NA|TRBV7-9|NA|TRBJ1-4
CASSLPGSNEKLFF
TGTGCCAGCAGCTTACCGGGGTCCAATGAAAAACTGTTTTTT
>NA|TRBV7-6|NA|TRBJ1-2
CASSAGTGFTF
TGTGCCAGCAGCGCAGGAACAGGGTTCACCTTC
>NA|TRBV28|NA|TRBJ2-7
CASMGVYSYEQYF
TGTGCCAGTATGGGGGTATACTCCTACGAGCAGTACTTC
>few|TRBV4-2|TRBD2|TRBJ2-3
CASSQYGTSGTDTQYF
TGTGCCAGCAGCCAGTACGGGACTAGTGGCACAGATACGCAGTATTTT
>once|TRBV6-1|NA|TRBJ2-1
CASTRAPEYEQFF
TGTGCCAGCACGAGAGCCCCGGAGTATGAGCAGTTCTTC
>NA|TRBV13|NA|TRBJ1-6
CASSPGRINSPLHF
TGTGCCAGCAGCCCTGGACGGATAAATTCACCCCTCCACTTT
>NA|TRBV4-2|TRBD1|TRBJ1-6
CASSQEQGAYNSPLHF
TGTGCCAGCAGCCAAGAACAGGGGGCCTATAATTCACCCCTCCACTTT